The clone carrying this T cell receptor beta chain was observed many times. Antigen: not known. On sorted subsets, replicate PCRs used 200 ng DNA, or about 30,000 T cell genomes. Profiled with immunoSEQ multiplex PCR; TCRdb holds only in-frame clones, not every one. Of roughly 760,000 clones in the sample, about 74% were seen once. In germline, CDR1 is SGHNT, CDR2 YYREEE (reference sequence). This CDR3 is built from 16 residues. V was clipped by 2 bases and J by 4 bases, with 15 bases between them. This entry is derived from a study of shared clonotypes between healthy human individuals. Looking at the study overall: Three plates were used per donor for CD4 naive, three for CD4 memory, two for CD8 naive and one for CD8 memory.

Whole-study results and caveats: Only a few donors were included, so the genetic and exposure-history diversity represented was limited.

The TCR originated in a woman between 25 and 40 years old in good health. What was sequenced was memory CD4+ T cells sorted from blood. Stated subset: CD45RA-negative fraction. The chain has TRBV5-4 and TRBJ2-2, with D possibly matching TRBD2 (6 bases). The CDR3 is CASSFGLGGTTGELFF. The CDR3 bases are TGTGCCAGCAGCTTTGGGTTGGGGGGAACCACCGGGGAGCTGTTTTTT.